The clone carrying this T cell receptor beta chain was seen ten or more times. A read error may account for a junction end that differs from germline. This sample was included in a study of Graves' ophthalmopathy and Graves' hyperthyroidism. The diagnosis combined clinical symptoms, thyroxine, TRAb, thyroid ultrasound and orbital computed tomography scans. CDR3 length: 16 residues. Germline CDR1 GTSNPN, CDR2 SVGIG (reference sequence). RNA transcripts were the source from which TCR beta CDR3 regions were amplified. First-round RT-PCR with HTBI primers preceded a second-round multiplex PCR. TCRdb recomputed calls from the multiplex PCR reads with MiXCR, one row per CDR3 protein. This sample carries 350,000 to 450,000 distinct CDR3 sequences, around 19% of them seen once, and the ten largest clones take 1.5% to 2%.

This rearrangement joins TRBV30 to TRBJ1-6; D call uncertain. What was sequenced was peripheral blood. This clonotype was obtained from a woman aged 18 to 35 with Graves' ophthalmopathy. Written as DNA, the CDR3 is TGTGCCTGGAGGGTGGATTGGAGCTCCTATAATCCACCCCTCCACTTT. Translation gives CAWRVDWSSYNPPLHF.